This record covers a single T cell receptor beta chain. These data originate in a study of shared T cell receptors in the human thymus. Trimming stripped 3 bases from V and 1 base from J, with 15 bases between. Germline V gene sequence: CDR1 GTSNPN, CDR2 SVGIG (reference sequence). The CDR3 is 15 amino acids. Libraries were prepared by immunoSEQ multiplex PCR; TCRdb keeps only in-frame clonotypes and omits some of them. The sample yields more than 300,000 clones, roughly 94% seen once. The TCR originated in a human donor. The chain joins TRBV30 to TRBJ1-1; D is undetermined. Sequences were obtained from thymocytes. DNA for the CDR3: TGTGCCTGGAGAGATCGTAGGCAGCGGAACACTGAAGCTTTCTTT. This encodes CAWRDRRQRNTEAFF.